This entry lists 32 T cell receptor beta chains sequenced from one sample in a study of T cells in Graves' hyperthyroidism and ophthalmopathy. The CDR3 regions of TCR beta were amplified from RNA transcripts. HTBI primers drove first-round RT-PCR of the TCR CDR3. TCRdb itself ran the multiplex PCR reads through MiXCR, one entry per CDR3 protein. Of roughly 700,000 distinct CDR3 sequences listed, roughly 32% are singletons. Sequenced material: blood. The receptors stem from a woman aged 40 to 50 with Graves' hyperthyroidism.

On this clonotype: Sequence at one end of the junction differs from germline and may be a read error. The gene calls are TRBV7-9 and TRBJ1-3; TRBD1 agrees at 7 bases. The germline V gene has CDR1 SEHNR and CDR2 FQNEAQ (reference sequence). The CDR3 loop spans 16 amino acids. In nucleotides, the CDR3 is TGTGCCAGCAGCTTATTGAGCCAGGGGGTCGGAAACATCATATATTTT. Encoded protein: CASSLLSQGVGNIIYF.

This clonotype showed up many times. V gene TRBV20-1 combines with J gene TRBJ1-2, with unresolved D. With 4 bases removed from V and 4 bases from J, the gap between germline ends came to 10 bases. Germline loops: CDR1 DFQATT, CDR2 SNEGSKA (reference sequence). The length of the CDR3 is 12 residues. Written as DNA, the CDR3 is TGCAGTGCTACCCCTGAGGTCTATGGCTACACCTTC. Translating gives CSATPEVYGYTF.

This clonotype was picked up many times. The chain combines TRBV10-1 with TRBJ1-1; D remains unclear. The CDR3 spans 12 residues. CDR1 is WNHNN and CDR2 is SYGVQD in the germline V gene (reference sequence). Trimming cost V 6 bases and J 4 bases, with 9 bases left between them. CDR3 residues: CASSGVATEAFF. The CDR3 DNA reads TGCGCCAGCAGCGGGGTTGCCACTGAAGCTTTCTTT.

At least ten counts were recorded for this clonotype. The rearrangement links TRBV15 to TRBJ1-1; no clear D. The V end was cut by 0 bases, the J end by 1 base, with 6 bases between. Germline values: CDR1 LNHNV, CDR2 YYDKDF (reference sequence). The CDR3 has 14 residues. In DNA, the CDR3 is TGTGCCACCAGCAGAGAAGTTGGGAACACTGAAGCTTTCTTT. Protein product: CATSREVGNTEAFF.

Comments on this clonotype: This sequence may be a read error, since a much larger clone differs from it by one base. This chain connects TRBV20-1 to TRBJ1-1; the D gene is possibly TRBD1 (5 bases). This CDR3 has 14 residues. The V gene lost 3 bases and the J gene lost 0 bases, with 11 bases spanning the gap. Per the germline V gene, CDR1 is DFQATT and CDR2 is SNEGSKA (reference sequence). The CDR3 DNA reads TGCAGTGCTAGTTTTGACAGCATGAACACTGAAGCTTTCTTT. Its translation: CSASFDSMNTEAFF.

This clonotype was seen only a few times. CDR3 sequence: CASSLDRGTDGELFF. The CDR3 region has the DNA TGTGCCAGCAGCTTGGACAGGGGGACAGACGGGGAGCTGTTTTTT. V usage is TRBV11-2 and J usage is TRBJ2-2; 10 nucleotides line up with TRBD1. This CDR3 has 15 residues. Germline V gene data show CDR1 as SGHAT and CDR2 as FQNNGV. Trimming removed 3 bases from V and 7 bases from J; junction bases left unmatched: 5. The whole variable domain, remainder taken from reference TRBV11-2 and TRBJ2-2, is EAGVAQSPRYKIIEKRQSVAFWCNPISGHATLYWYQQILGQGPKLLIQFQNNGVVDDSQLPKDRFSAERLKGVDSTLKIQPAKLEDSAVYLCASSLDRGTDGELFFGEGSRLTVL.

The chain couples TRBV7-9 to TRBJ2-2; D unclear. CDR1 and CDR2 from the germline V gene are SEHNR and FQNEAQ (reference sequence). This CDR3 has 16 amino acids. Trimming took 3 bases from V and 5 from J, leaving 16 bases between them. The CDR3 spells CASSLAPKGWTGELFF. In DNA form, the CDR3 reads TGTGCCAGCAGCTTGGCCCCTAAGGGTTGGACCGGGGAGCTGTTTTTT.

This clonotype has a handful of counts. This sequence joins TRBV12-3 or TRBV12-4 and TRBJ2-2, with D tentatively TRBD2 (7 bases). Trimming cost V 5 bases and J 6 bases, with 10 bases left between them. This CDR3 has 13 residues. The CDR3 nucleotides read TGTGCCAGCAGTCCCGGGGGGCCCGGGGAGCTGTTTTTT. Translation gives CASSPGGPGELFF.

Many counts were recorded for this clonotype. J is TRBJ2-5 and V is TRBV2; D gene uncertain. Germline V CDR1 and CDR2: SNHLY, FYNNEI. The CDR3 spans 12 residues. V was trimmed by 4 bases and J by 3 bases, leaving 6 bases between them. DNA for the CDR3: TGTGCCAGCAGTGGAACAGAAGAGACCCAGTACTTC. The encoded protein is CASSGTEETQYF.

This clonotype was seen repeatedly, ten times or more. The chain is built from TRBV10-3 and TRBJ2-7; 7 bases match TRBD1. The trim removed 7 bases at V and 1 base at J, leaving 4 bases unmatched. This CDR3 has 13 residues. Looked up from germline, CDR1 is ENHRY and CDR2 is SYGVKD. CDR3 nucleotide sequence: TGTGCCATCACCGGGGACAGTTCCTACGAGCAGTACTTC. As protein: CAITGDSSYEQYF.

The count of this clonotype is one. This sequence joins TRBV7-9 and TRBJ1-1; D is unresolved. CDR1 and CDR2 (germline): SEHNR, FQNEAQ (reference sequence). The CDR3 runs 12 residues. V lost 5 bases, J lost 7 bases, and 11 bases lay in between. The CDR3 coding sequence is TGTGCCAGCAGCCCGGAGATGGTTGAAGCTTTCTTT. It yields the protein CASSPEMVEAFF.

This clonotype occurred once. The chain links TRBV7-2 to TRBJ1-2; no clear D gene. The germline CDR1 and CDR2 sequences are SGHTA and FQGNSA. This CDR3 has 13 residues. Trimming shortened V by 5 bases and J by 7 bases, and 14 bases separated the two germline ends. For the CDR3, the DNA is TGTGCCAGCAGCCGTACTCAACCCCGTGGCTACACCTTC. The encoded protein is CASSRTQPRGYTF.

In its sample, this clonotype was seen many times. The J gene is TRBJ2-7, the V gene TRBV25-1; D remains ambiguous. The V end lost 1 base, the J end lost 4 bases, and 8 bases lay between the germline ends. This CDR3 is 13 amino acids long. Per germline, CDR1 MGHDK and CDR2 SYGVNS. This CDR3 reads CASSESHHYEQYF. CDR3 in DNA: TGTGCCAGCAGTGAATCCCATCATTACGAGCAGTACTTC.

This clonotype was counted between two and nine times. J is TRBJ1-1 and V is TRBV9; no clear D. Germline V gene lookup returns CDR1 SGDLS and CDR2 YYNGEE. Trimming took off 3 bases at V and 5 bases at J, with 11 bases between the two ends. The CDR3 spans 13 residues. DNA of the CDR3: TGTGCCAGCAGCGGCTGGACGTTTACTGAAGCTTTCTTT. Encoded protein: CASSGWTFTEAFF.

The V call is TRBV4-1, the J call TRBJ1-2; D not resolved. The CDR3 runs to 15 residues. Germline CDR1 is MGHRA and CDR2 is YSYEKL. The V gene lost 2 bases and the J gene lost 2 bases, with 12 bases spanning the gap. CDR3 residues: CASSQPDSRNYGYTF. CDR3 sequence (DNA): TGCGCCAGCAGCCAACCCGATTCAAGGAACTATGGCTACACCTTC.

This clonotype was counted between two and nine times. The V and J genes are TRBV9 and TRBJ2-2; 8 positions match TRBD1. Losses at the gene ends were 5 bases for V and 1 base for J; bases not matched to a gene: 7. The CDR3 runs to 16 residues. From germline, CDR1 is SGDLS and CDR2 YYNGEE. CDR3 nucleotide sequence: TGTGCCAGCAGAGGCACCGGGACAGGGAACACCGGGGAGCTGTTTTTT. It is translated as CASRGTGTGNTGELFF.

This clonotype has more than one count but fewer than ten. The rearrangement joins TRBV19 to TRBJ2-2; 13 nucleotides line up with TRBD2. Germline V gene sequence: CDR1 LNHDA, CDR2 SQIVND (reference sequence). The J segment lost 5 bases and the V segment lost 4 bases, leaving 1 base of the junction unmatched. The CDR3 is 15 amino acids. As DNA, the CDR3 is TGTGCCAGTAGTACGGGACTAGCGGGGACCGGGGAGCTGTTTTTT. Its translation: CASSTGLAGTGELFF.

A word on this clonotype: The conserved phenylalanine or tryptophan normally closing the CDR3 is absent here, so this likely arose from a read error. The genes are TRBV5-1 and TRBJ1-6; the D is unclear. The CDR3 is 14 amino acids. CDR1 and CDR2 (germline): SGHRS, YFSETQ. Trimming took 2 bases from V and 5 from J, leaving 8 bases between them. The CDR3 DNA reads as TGCGCCAGCAGCTTTGCGTCCAATAATTCACCCCTCCACCTT. It codes for CASSFASNNSPLHL.

This clonotype was counted ten times or more. This chain joins TRBV4-1 and TRBJ1-1; TRBD1 might be the D (5 bases). Germline-derived CDR1 and CDR2 are MGHRA and YSYEKL. The CDR3 is 14 amino acids. Trimming shortened V by 5 bases and J by 1 base, and 11 bases separated the two germline ends. The CDR3 DNA reads TGCGCCAGCAGCGTGTTCGGGGCGAACACTGAAGCTTTCTTT. Translated, it gives CASSVFGANTEAFF.

This clonotype was seen many times. The gene calls are TRBV11-2 and TRBJ1-4; no definite D call. The germline V gene encodes CDR1 SGHAT and CDR2 FQNNGV. Trimming pared 9 bases from V and 7 bases from J, leaving 15 bases between. This CDR3 is built from 13 residues. This CDR3 reads CASLPARIEKLFF. CDR3 nucleotides: TGTGCCAGTCTTCCCGCCCGTATTGAAAAACTGTTTTTT.

Note on this clonotype: Germline is not matched at one junction end, which may reflect a read error. V gene TRBV24-1 combines with J gene TRBJ2-5, with 7 bases that match TRBD2. Germline CDR1 KGHDR, CDR2 SFDVKD. This CDR3 spans 16 amino acids. The CDR3 is CASSTWGGPGEGTQYF. The CDR3 DNA sequence: TGTGCCAGCAGTACCTGGGGAGGACCTGGGGAGGGGACCCAGTACTTC.

Only a few counts were recorded for this clonotype. Germline is not matched at one junction end, which may reflect a read error. The chain has TRBV10-3 and TRBJ2-2; D remains unclear. This CDR3 is built from 16 residues. CDR1 and CDR2 from the germline V gene are ENHRY and SYGVKD. For the CDR3, the DNA is TGTGCCAGCAGTTACATTGGCTATTGGGGCACCGGGGAGCTGTTTTTT. Protein sequence: CASSYIGYWGTGELFF.

There are a few counts of this clonotype. The chain has TRBV7-2 and TRBJ2-3, with D tentatively TRBD1 or TRBD2 (6 bases each). V was trimmed by 6 bases and J by 0 bases, leaving 22 bases between them. Looked up from germline, CDR1 is SGHTA and CDR2 is FQGNSA. The CDR3 covers 18 residues. The CDR3 spells CASRRRGENLHSTDTQYF. In DNA, the CDR3 is TGTGCCAGCAGACGGAGGGGGGAGAATCTTCATAGCACAGATACGCAGTATTTT.

A few counts support this clonotype. The chain uses TRBV6-5 and TRBJ1-1, with a weak D call TRBD1 (5 bases). Germline V gives CDR1 MNHEY, CDR2 SVGAGI. V dropped 8 bases and J dropped 6 bases, with 22 bases sitting between them. The CDR3 sequence is 15 residues long. CDR3 in amino acids: CASQEFAGRGPEAFF. The DNA for the CDR3 is TGTGCCAGCCAGGAATTTGCTGGGAGGGGTCCTGAAGCTTTCTTT.

This clonotype came up many times. The chain combines TRBV7-8 with TRBJ1-1; weak D call: TRBD1 (6 bases). Germline V lookup: CDR1 SGHVS, CDR2 FQNEAQ. The CDR3 is 16 amino acids. Deletions cut 6 bases from V and 1 base from J, with 18 bases between. CDR3 loop: CASSPEGGLSNTEAFF. CDR3 sequence (DNA): TGTGCCAGCAGTCCCGAGGGGGGGCTATCGAACACTGAAGCTTTCTTT.

The chain carries TRBV19 and TRBJ1-5; TRBD1 matches at 9 bases. The CDR3 length is 16 residues. The ends lost 9 bases at V and 3 bases at J; junction bases unmatched: 12. Germline V lookup: CDR1 LNHDA, CDR2 SQIVND (reference sequence). The CDR3 region has the DNA TGTGCCAGCAGTCCACGGACAGGGGCGATCAATCAGCCCCAGCATTTT. Protein product: CASSPRTGAINQPQHF.

This clonotype has ten or more counts. The chain has TRBV20-1 and TRBJ1-4; D is ambiguous. CDR3 size: 12 residues. Trimming cost V 0 bases and J 2 bases, with 1 base left between them. Per germline, CDR1 DFQATT and CDR2 SNEGSKA (reference sequence). CDR3 DNA sequence: TGCAGTGCTAGAGATACTAATGAAAAACTGTTTTTT. It yields the protein CSARDTNEKLFF.

The J gene is TRBJ1-2, the V gene TRBV15; D is perhaps TRBD1 (5 bases). The CDR3 is made up of 15 amino acids. Germline CDR1 LNHNV, CDR2 YYDKDF (reference sequence). The V end lost 3 bases, the J end lost 3 bases, and 14 bases lay between the germline ends. The chain's CDR3 is CATSSPGDGHYGYTF. In DNA form, the CDR3 reads TGTGCCACCAGCAGCCCCGGGGACGGTCACTATGGCTACACCTTC.

The sample holds many counts of this clonotype. V gene TRBV19 combines with J gene TRBJ1-4; the D gene is possibly TRBD1 (5 bases). The CDR3 totals 14 residues. Germline V gene sequence: CDR1 LNHDA, CDR2 SQIVND (reference sequence). V was cut by 8 bases and J by 0 bases, with 10 bases left in between. The CDR3 coding sequence is TGTGCCAGTGGGAAGACAGCAACTAATGAAAAACTGTTTTTT. It translates to CASGKTATNEKLFF.

This clonotype was found many times. The gene calls are TRBV10-3 and TRBJ2-5; 8 bases agree with TRBD1. The CDR3 is 15 amino acids. Trimming took 0 bases from V and 7 from J; bases not matched to a gene: 7. Germline CDR1 reads ENHRY; CDR2 reads SYGVKD. Written as DNA, the CDR3 is TGTGCCATCAGTGAGTCGGACAGGGAAGTGGGGACCCAGTACTTC. It encodes CAISESDREVGTQYF.

V gene TRBV18 combines with J gene TRBJ2-7, with a weak D call TRBD2 (6 bases). This CDR3 spans 14 amino acids. V lost 9 bases and J lost 2, with 17 bases in between. Germline loops: CDR1 KGHSH, CDR2 LQKENI. CDR3 in DNA: TGTGCCAGTCTCACCACGGGACTCCCCTACGAGCAGTACTTC. Translated, it gives CASLTTGLPYEQYF.

The table lists this clonotype with a few counts. This sequence joins TRBV12-3 or TRBV12-4 and TRBJ2-7; a possible D gene is TRBD1 (6 bases). This CDR3 is 16 amino acids long. Trimming pared 5 bases from V and 4 bases from J, leaving 21 bases between. CDR3 residues: CASSEALRRGFYEQYF. The CDR3 bases are TGTGCCAGCAGTGAAGCGCTTCGTAGGGGGTTTTACGAGCAGTACTTC.